The following is a T cell receptor (beta chain) sequence with its context. Its antigen is undetermined. The data belong to a study of T cell responses to AZD1222 COVID-19 vaccine. Notes on the study in general: Most donors were white British and more were female, and clonal diversity was possibly underestimated. Baseline seropositives among AZD1222 recipients totaled only 5 to 7.

Trimming pared 0 bases from V and 0 bases from J, leaving 11 bases between. CDR1 is LGHNA, CDR2 YNFKEQ, per germline. The CDR3 runs 16 residues. Profiled with immunoSEQ multiplex PCR; TCRdb holds only in-frame clones, not every one. The data contain about 100,000 clones, approximately 86% of them singletons. Sequenced material: peripheral blood, taken on day 0 of AZD1222 vaccination. The receptor comes from an adult in good health. The rearrangement links TRBV4-2 to TRBJ1-1, with no clear D. The CDR3 sequence is CASSQDWAMVNTEAFF. As DNA, the CDR3 is TGTGCCAGCAGCCAAGATTGGGCGATGGTGAACACTGAAGCTTTCTTT.